Presented here are 18 T cell receptor beta chains from one specimen sequenced in a study of regulatory T cells in long-lasting Graves disease. CDR3-region Arm-PCR and iRepertoire HTBI primers produced the TCR beta libraries. TCRdb passed the multiplex PCR reads through MiXCR, listing each CDR3 protein once. The sample includes roughly 410,000 distinct CDR3 sequences, about 15% of them seen just once. Time point denoted: newly diagnosed GD, antithyroid drugs for less than 3 months. From PBMCs, RNA was extracted and then used to make the TCR library. The data also belong to a second study, concerning T cells in Graves' hyperthyroidism and ophthalmopathy.

The starting material was peripheral blood mononuclear cells (PBMCs), obtained at new diagnosis, from a patient treated with antithyroid drugs. The receptors shown here come from a woman in her thirties or forties with Graves disease.

This clonotype appeared many times. The chain employs TRBV19 and TRBJ1-1, with 10 bases identical to TRBD1. Germline CDR1 LNHDA, CDR2 SQIVND (reference sequence). Losses at the gene ends were 3 bases for V and 1 base for J; bases not matched to a gene: 5. The CDR3 has 16 amino acids. CDR3 protein: CASSIDRGRGNTEAFF. The CDR3 DNA reads TGTGCCAGTAGTATTGACAGGGGGCGTGGGAACACTGAAGCTTTCTTT.

This clonotype was recorded many times. The chain couples TRBV28 to TRBJ1-1; D not certain. This CDR3 contains 15 residues. Between the trimmed V and J ends, which lost 5 bases and 1 base, there was a span of 14 bases. Per germline, CDR1 MDHEN and CDR2 SYDVKM. The CDR3 spells CASSPGGPPNTEAFF. In DNA, the CDR3 is TGTGCCAGCAGTCCCGGTGGGCCCCCGAACACTGAAGCTTTCTTT.

V gene TRBV12-3 or TRBV12-4 combines with J gene TRBJ2-5; D may be TRBD1 (8 bases). CDR3 size: 16 residues. Trimming cost V 5 bases and J 1 base, with 17 bases left between them. As DNA, the CDR3 is TGTGCCAGCAGTGGGGGGGGGGACAGGACCCAAGAGACCCAGTACTTC. This gives the protein CASSGGGDRTQETQYF.

This chain joins TRBV6-1 and TRBJ1-2, with TRBD1 as a possible D gene (6 bases). Germline CDR1 and CDR2: MNHNS and SASEGT. Trimming took 7 bases from V and 7 from J, leaving 16 bases between them. This CDR3 comprises 13 residues. The CDR3 loop is CASKGTSGTGYTF. CDR3 nucleotides: TGTGCCAGCAAAGGGACATCCGGGACTGGCTACACCTTC.

The chain has TRBV2 and TRBJ2-7; D perhaps matches TRBD2 (5 bases). The CDR3 consists of 13 residues. With 6 bases removed from V and 4 bases from J, the gap between germline ends came to 13 bases. Looked up from germline, CDR1 is SNHLY and CDR2 is FYNNEI. CDR3 protein: CASSIAGTYEQYF. DNA for the CDR3: TGTGCCAGCAGCATCGCGGGCACTTACGAGCAGTACTTC.

There are many counts of this clonotype. The chain links TRBV19 to TRBJ2-1; D is ambiguous. Trimming cost V 5 bases and J 8 bases, with 16 bases left between them. Germline CDR1 reads LNHDA; CDR2 reads SQIVND (reference sequence). The CDR3 is made up of 14 amino acids. CDR3 sequence (DNA): TGTGCCAGTAGTTTCGAGACGGTGGGCTATGAGCAGTTCTTC. Amino acid sequence: CASSFETVGYEQFF.

This chain connects TRBV4-3 to TRBJ1-3; TRBD1 might be the D (6 bases). The germline gives CDR1 LGHNA, CDR2 YSLEER. Trimming took 3 bases from V and 0 from J, leaving 9 bases between them. The CDR3 consists of 15 residues. The CDR3 DNA is TGCGCCAGCAGCCAGACGGACAGCTCTGGAAACACCATATATTTT. Its protein product is CASSQTDSSGNTIYF.

This clonotype was recorded at least ten times. The V and J genes are TRBV19 and TRBJ2-7; D is uncertain. V was clipped by 3 bases and J by 3 bases, with 9 bases between them. Germline values: CDR1 LNHDA, CDR2 SQIVND (reference sequence). The CDR3 contains 13 residues. CDR3 amino acids: CASSINTNYEQYF. CDR3 in DNA: TGTGCCAGTAGTATCAATACCAACTACGAGCAGTACTTC.

This clonotype showed up many times. This chain uses TRBV27 with TRBJ1-6; D uncertain. The V end was cut by 4 bases, the J end by 7 bases, with 20 bases between. Germline assignment: CDR1 MNHEY and CDR2 SMNVEV (reference sequence). This CDR3 is built from 17 residues. Here the CDR3 DNA reads TGTGCCAGCAGTTCCTATCTCCGTGACGGCTACAATTCACCCCTCCACTTT. This codes for CASSSYLRDGYNSPLHF.

This clonotype was counted between two and nine times. This is likely an artifact of a read error, given a far larger clone one base away. This chain links TRBV6-9 with TRBJ1-1; TRBD1 might be the D (6 bases). CDR3 length: 14 amino acids. The germline CDR1 and CDR2 sequences are MNHGY and SVAAGI. Trimming cost V 4 bases and J 6 bases, with 15 bases left between them. CDR3 in DNA: TGTGCCAGCAGTTGCTGGGACACCTCCGCTGAAGCTTTCTTT. It encodes CASSCWDTSAEAFF.

In its sample, this clonotype was seen a few times. V gene TRBV29-1 combines with J gene TRBJ2-3; TRBD2 agrees at 7 bases. V lost 4 bases to trimming and J lost 7 bases; unmatched junction nucleotides: 11. There are 14 residues in the CDR3. CDR1 SQVTM and CDR2 ANQGSEA come from the germline V gene. CDR3: CSVGGGKGTNTQYF. In DNA form, the CDR3 reads TGCAGCGTTGGGGGGGGGAAGGGGACGAATACGCAGTATTTT.

This clonotype was observed a few times. The chain combines TRBV4-1 with TRBJ2-7; tentative D call: TRBD1 (5 bases). Trimming cost V 5 bases and J 5 bases, with 22 bases left between them. This CDR3 comprises 16 residues. CDR1 is MGHRA and CDR2 is YSYEKL in the germline V gene. The CDR3 loop reads CASSTFPRALRDEQYF. The CDR3 coding sequence is TGCGCCAGCAGCACGTTCCCCAGGGCCCTCAGGGACGAGCAGTACTTC.

This clonotype came up many times. This chain links TRBV27 with TRBJ2-1; 10 positions match TRBD2. V shed 0 bases, J shed 10 bases, and the junction held 9 bases outside the gene matches. Germline V gene data show CDR1 as MNHEY and CDR2 as SMNVEV (reference sequence). This CDR3 is built from 16 residues. CDR3 coding DNA: TGTGCCAGCAGTTTATCGGGGCTAGCGGGAGTTTACGAGCAGTTCTTC. It codes for CASSLSGLAGVYEQFF.

This clonotype was seen repeatedly, ten times or more. The chain combines TRBV18 with TRBJ2-7; the D gene is possibly TRBD2 (5 bases). V was shortened by 4 bases and J by 7 bases, with 11 bases between the two germline ends. Germline loops: CDR1 KGHSH, CDR2 LQKENI. The CDR3 has 12 amino acids. The DNA of the CDR3 is TGTGCCAGCTCACGAGGAGGTGGTGAGCAGTACTTC. It codes for CASSRGGGEQYF.

This clonotype came up many times. This chain joins TRBV12-3 or TRBV12-4 and TRBJ2-7; D is unresolved. V gave up 3 bases and J gave up 9 bases, with 18 bases separating them. The CDR3 is made up of 14 amino acids. CDR3 DNA sequence: TGTGCCAGCAGTTTTGGTCCGGCGGTTCACGTGCAGTACTTC. Encoded protein: CASSFGPAVHVQYF.

This clonotype was recorded at least ten times. The chain couples TRBV10-3 to TRBJ1-2, with 7 bases lining up with TRBD1. V dropped 10 bases and J dropped 3; count of bases not matched to a gene: 8. Germline-derived CDR1 and CDR2 are ENHRY and SYGVKD. This CDR3 is 13 amino acids long. For the CDR3, the DNA is TGTGCCACCGCCTCAGGGGGGCACTATGGCTACACCTTC. Protein sequence: CATASGGHYGYTF.

Concerning this clonotype: A clone one base away is much larger, so this may be a read error. Here the CDR3 omits its conserved ending phenylalanine or tryptophan, so a read error is the likely source. The DNA of the CDR3 is TGTGCCAGCTCACCATTTAGCGGGAGAGAGACCCAGTACTTA. This sequence encodes CASSPFSGRETQYL. J is TRBJ2-5 and V is TRBV18, with 9 bases lining up with TRBD2. Trimming took 2 bases from V and 4 from J; bases not matched to a gene: 2. The CDR3 has 14 amino acids. Germline-derived CDR1 and CDR2 are KGHSH and LQKENI.

This clonotype was seen a handful of times. V gene TRBV5-8 combines with J gene TRBJ2-5, with D possibly matching TRBD2 (5 bases). The CDR3 extends over 14 amino acids. Germline values: CDR1 SGHTS, CDR2 YDEGEE. V was shortened by 3 bases and J by 3 bases, with 12 bases between the two germline ends. CDR3 sequence: CASSWRSLKETQYF. The CDR3 DNA follows: TGTGCCAGCAGCTGGAGGTCCCTTAAAGAGACCCAGTACTTC. Full variable domain (rest looked up from reference TRBV5-8 and TRBJ2-5): EAGVTQSPTHLIKTRGQQATLRCSPISGHTSVYWYQQALGLGLQFLLWYDEGEERNRGNFPPRFSGRQFPNYSSELNVNALELEDSALYLCASSWRSLKETQYFGPGTRLLVL.